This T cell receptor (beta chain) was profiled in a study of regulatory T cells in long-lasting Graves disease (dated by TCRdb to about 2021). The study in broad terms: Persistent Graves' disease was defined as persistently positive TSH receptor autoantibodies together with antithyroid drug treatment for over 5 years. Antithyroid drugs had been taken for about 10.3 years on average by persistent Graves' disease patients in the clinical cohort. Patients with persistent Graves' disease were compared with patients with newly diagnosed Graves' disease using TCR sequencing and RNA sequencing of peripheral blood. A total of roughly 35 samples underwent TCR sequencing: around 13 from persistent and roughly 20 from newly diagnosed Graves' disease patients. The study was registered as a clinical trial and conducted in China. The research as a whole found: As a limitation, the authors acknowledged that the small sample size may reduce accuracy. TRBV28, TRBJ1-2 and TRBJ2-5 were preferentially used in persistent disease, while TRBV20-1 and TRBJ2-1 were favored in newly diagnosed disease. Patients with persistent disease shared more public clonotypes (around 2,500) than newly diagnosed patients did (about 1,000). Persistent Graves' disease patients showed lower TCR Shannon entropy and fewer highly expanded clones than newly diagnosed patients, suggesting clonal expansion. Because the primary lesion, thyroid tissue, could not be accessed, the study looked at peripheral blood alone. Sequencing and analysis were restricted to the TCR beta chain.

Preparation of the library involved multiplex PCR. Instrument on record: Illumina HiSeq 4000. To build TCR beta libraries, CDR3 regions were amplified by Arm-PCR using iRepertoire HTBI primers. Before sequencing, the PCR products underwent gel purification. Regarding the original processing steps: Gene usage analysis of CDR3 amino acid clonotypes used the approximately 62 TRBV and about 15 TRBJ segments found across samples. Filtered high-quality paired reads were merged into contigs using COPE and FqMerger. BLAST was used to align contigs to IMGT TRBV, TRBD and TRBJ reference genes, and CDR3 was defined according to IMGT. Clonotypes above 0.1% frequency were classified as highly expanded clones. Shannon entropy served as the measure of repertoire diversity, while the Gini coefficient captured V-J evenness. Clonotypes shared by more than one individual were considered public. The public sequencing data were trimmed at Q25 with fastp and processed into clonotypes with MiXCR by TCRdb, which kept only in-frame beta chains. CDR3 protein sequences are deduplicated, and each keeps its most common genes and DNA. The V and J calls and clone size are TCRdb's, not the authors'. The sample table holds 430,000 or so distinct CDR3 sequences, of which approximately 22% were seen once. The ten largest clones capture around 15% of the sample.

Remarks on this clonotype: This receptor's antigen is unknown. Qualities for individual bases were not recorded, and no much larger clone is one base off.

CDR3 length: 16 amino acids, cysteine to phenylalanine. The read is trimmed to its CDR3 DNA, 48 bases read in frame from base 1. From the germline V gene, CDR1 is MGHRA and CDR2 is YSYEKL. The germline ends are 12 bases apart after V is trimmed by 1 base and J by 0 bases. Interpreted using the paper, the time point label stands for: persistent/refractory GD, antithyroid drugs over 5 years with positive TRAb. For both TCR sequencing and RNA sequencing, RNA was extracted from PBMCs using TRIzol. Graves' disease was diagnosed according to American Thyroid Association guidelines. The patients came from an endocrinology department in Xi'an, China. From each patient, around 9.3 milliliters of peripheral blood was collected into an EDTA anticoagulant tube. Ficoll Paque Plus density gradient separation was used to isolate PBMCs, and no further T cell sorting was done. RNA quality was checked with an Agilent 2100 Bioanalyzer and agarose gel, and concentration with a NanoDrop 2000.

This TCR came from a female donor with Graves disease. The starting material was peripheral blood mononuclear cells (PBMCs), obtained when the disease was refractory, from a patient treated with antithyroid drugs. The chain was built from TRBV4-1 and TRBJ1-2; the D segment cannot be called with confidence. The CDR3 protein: CASSQGVSFTNYGYTF. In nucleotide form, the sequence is TGCGCCAGCAGCCAAGGGGTCAGCTTCACTAACTATGGCTACACCTTC.